A single sample is the source of the 9 T cell receptor beta chains below, sequenced in a study of cytomegalovirus exposure and HLA in healthy donors. The PCR ran on 60 Vbeta and 13 Jbeta primers. Sequencing was performed with immunoSEQ multiplex PCR; in TCRdb, only in-frame clones are kept and a portion is missing. This table has about 190,000 clones, approximately 75% appearing once. Sequencing used PBMCs. The receptor set was obtained from a young man in good health and CMV-seropositive.

A remark on this clone: Other DNA sequences in this sample translate to the same CDR3. V is TRBV11-2 and J is TRBJ1-2; maybe TRBD1 (6 bases). The CDR3 consists of 15 residues. V lost 5 bases to trimming and J lost 2 bases, with 15 bases between them. Germline values: CDR1 SGHAT, CDR2 FQNNGV. The CDR3 nucleotides read TGTGCCAGCAGCCGACTACAGGGTTCAAACTATGGCTACACCTTC. Its protein product is CASSRLQGSNYGYTF. The variable domain in full, completed from reference TRBV11-2 and TRBJ1-2, reads EAGVAQSPRYKIIEKRQSVAFWCNPISGHATLYWYQQILGQGPKLLIQFQNNGVVDDSQLPKDRFSAERLKGVDSTLKIQPAKLEDSAVYLCASSRLQGSNYGYTFGSGTRLTVV.

This clone came up a few times. The chain couples TRBV27 to TRBJ1-2, with TRBD1 matching 8 bases. The CDR3 loop spans 13 amino acids. Germline values: CDR1 MNHEY, CDR2 SMNVEV (reference sequence). V was clipped by 10 bases and J by 5 bases; unmatched bases: 9. This CDR3 is CATGTGAGYGYTF. DNA of the CDR3: TGTGCCACCGGGACAGGTGCTGGATATGGCTACACCTTC.

This clone was observed a single time. The chain joins TRBV29-1 to TRBJ1-5; 10 bases map to TRBD1. Germline values: CDR1 SQVTM, CDR2 ANQGSEA. Trimming removed 6 bases from V and 5 bases from J; junction bases left unmatched: 4. This CDR3 spans 13 amino acids. The CDR3 DNA follows: TGCAGCGTAGACAGGGGGCCGGATCAGCCCCAGCATTTT. Translated, it gives CSVDRGPDQPQHF.

In its sample, this clone was seen a few times. The J gene is TRBJ1-1, the V gene TRBV5-1; possible D gene TRBD1, 5 bases. Per germline, CDR1 SGHRS and CDR2 YFSETQ. Trimming took 4 bases from V and 7 from J, leaving 17 bases between them. The CDR3 consists of 14 residues. The CDR3 nucleotides are TGCGCCAGCAGCCCCCCCGGGGGGATGGGTGAAGCTTTCTTT. It is translated as CASSPPGGMGEAFF.

For this clone: A read error may account for a junction end that differs from germline. This chain joins TRBV7-9 and TRBJ1-2; weak D call: TRBD1 (5 bases). The CDR3 extends over 12 amino acids. Germline assignment: CDR1 SEHNR and CDR2 FQNEAQ (reference sequence). This CDR3 reads CSSSRQIYGYTF. The CDR3 bases are TGTTCCAGCAGCCGACAGATCTATGGCTACACCTTC.

This sequence joins TRBV6-4 and TRBJ2-3; maybe TRBD2 (7 bases). Trimming stripped 6 bases from V and 6 bases from J, with 13 bases between. The CDR3 is 13 residues long. Germline CDR1 MRHNA, CDR2 SNTAGT. The CDR3 nucleotides are TGTGCCAGCAGCCCCGCGGGGGCTGATACGCAGTATTTT. Its translation is CASSPAGADTQYF.

The V and J genes are TRBV4-2 and TRBJ2-1; 7 nucleotides match TRBD2. Germline values: CDR1 LGHNA, CDR2 YNFKEQ. This CDR3 has 16 residues. Trimming at V came to 2 bases and at J to 6 bases, leaving 10 bases not matched to a gene. The CDR3 DNA is TGTGCCAGCAGCCAAAGACTAGCCGGGGCCGCCAATGAGCAGTTCTTC. Its translation is CASSQRLAGAANEQFF.

The chain couples TRBV28 to TRBJ1-6; perhaps TRBD1 as D (6 bases). CDR1 MDHEN and CDR2 SYDVKM come from the germline V gene. Trimming removed 2 bases at V and 9 bases at J, with 14 bases between. This CDR3 region has 15 residues. The CDR3 DNA reads TGTGCCAGCAGTTTACCCACAGGGTTAGGTTCACCCCTCCACTTT. It encodes CASSLPTGLGSPLHF.

The chain is built from TRBV20-1 and TRBJ2-5; 8 positions agree with TRBD2. The V gene's germline CDR1 is DFQATT and CDR2 SNEGSKA (reference sequence). This CDR3 region has 11 residues. V was clipped by 6 bases and J by 7 bases; unmatched bases: 4. Here the CDR3 DNA reads TGCAGTGCCACCAGCGGGAGGACCCAGTACTTC. Translation gives CSATSGRTQYF.